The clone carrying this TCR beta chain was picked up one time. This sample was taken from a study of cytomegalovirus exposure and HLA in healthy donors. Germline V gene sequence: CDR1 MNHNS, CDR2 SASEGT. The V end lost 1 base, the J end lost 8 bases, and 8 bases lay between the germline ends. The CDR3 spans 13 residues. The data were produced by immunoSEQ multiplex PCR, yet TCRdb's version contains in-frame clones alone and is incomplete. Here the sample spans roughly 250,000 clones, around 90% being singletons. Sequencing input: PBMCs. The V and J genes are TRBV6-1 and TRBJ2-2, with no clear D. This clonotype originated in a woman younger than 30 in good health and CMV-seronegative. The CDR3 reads CASSEVARGELFF. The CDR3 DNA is TGTGCCAGCAGTGAAGTAGCTCGTGGGGAGCTGTTTTTT.